This TCR beta chain was identified during a study of cytomegalovirus exposure and HLA in healthy donors. The study, taken as a whole, reports: 87-base-pair reads could not separate some V segments, including TRBV6-2 and TRBV6-3. Reports indicate that TCR beta sequences accurately predicted the HLA-A and HLA-B alleles of most subjects. The study flagged approximately 180 TCR beta chains as cytomegalovirus-associated. Specificity of a few CMV-associated chains for CMV antigens was verified in vitro.

Germline V gene sequence: CDR1 SEHNR, CDR2 FQNEAQ (reference sequence). The CDR3 is made up of 13 amino acids. V was pared by 1 base and J by 7 bases, with 10 bases between. PCR employed 60 Vbeta and 13 Jbeta primers. Only in-frame clones appear in the TCRdb table, and some are missing; sequencing was by immunoSEQ multiplex PCR. The data contain 200,000 or so clones, 82% of them singletons. Concerning this clone: Its cognate antigen is unknown.

This sequence was found in a woman in her forties or fifties in good health and CMV-seropositive. Source material: PBMCs. The J gene is TRBJ1-2, the V gene TRBV7-9, with D possibly being TRBD1 (6 bases). The CDR3 protein is CASSLEQGGGYTF. The CDR3 DNA reads TGTGCCAGCAGCTTAGAACAGGGTGGTGGCTACACCTTC. The full variable domain, its missing parts supplied by reference TRBV7-9 and TRBJ1-2, is DTGVSQNPRHKITKRGQNVTFRCDPISEHNRLYWYRQTLGQGPEFLTYFQNEAQLEKSRLLSDRFSAERPKGSFSTLEIQRTEQGDSAMYLCASSLEQGGGYTFGSGTRLTVV.